This TCR beta chain was identified during a study of cytomegalovirus exposure and HLA in healthy donors. Study background: A prior study identified approximately 110 million unique TCR beta sequences from roughly 180 million T cells.

PCR amplification relied on 60 Vbeta primers (plus 13 Jbeta primers). Sequencing used immunoSEQ multiplex PCR; TCRdb keeps in-frame clones, though not all of them. The table shows about 160,000 clones, with about 68% occurring only once. CDR1 is SQVTM and CDR2 is ANQGSEA in the germline V gene. The CDR3 length is 14 residues. Trimming left V 1 base short and J 0 bases short, with 7 bases between. As for this clone: Antigen: not known.

Study results and limitations: HLA-A and HLA-B allele assignments for most subjects were reportedly predicted accurately using TCR beta sequences. Certain indistinguishable V segments, among them TRBV6-2 and TRBV6-3, were excluded. In a later analysis, V- and J-gene trimming of beta chains associated with a DCLRE1C missense variant, replicated independently.

The receptor comes from a young man in good health and CMV-seronegative. The chain couples TRBV29-1 to TRBJ2-1; no definite D call. The sample comprised PBMCs. The CDR3 DNA is TGCAGCGTTGAAGGCAGAAGCTCCTACAATGAGCAGTTCTTC. The encoded protein is CSVEGRSSYNEQFF.